The rows below give T cell receptor beta chains drawn from one sample of a study of T cells after yellow fever vaccination. Each CDR3 protein is one row after TCRdb ran MiXCR on the 5' RACE reads. Among fewer than 450,000 distinct CDR3 sequences listed, roughly 11% were seen once. Sequenced here: PBMCs, sampled on the day of the first yellow fever vaccination. All receptors come from a man aged 18 to 30 who received the YFV17D yellow fever vaccine. CDR3s include the opening cysteine and the closing phenylalanine or tryptophan. The D gene is left open where the match is weak. The size field is filled for only some rows; it gives once, few, many or a size class.

d_gene	abundance	v_gene	j_gene	CDR3aa	CDR3nt
-	-	TRBV4-3	TRBJ2-2	CASSQVQKAPTGELFF	TGCGCCAGCAGCCAGGTACAGAAAGCCCCGACCGGGGAGCTGTTTTTT
-	few	TRBV9	TRBJ1-6	CASSPRTETSPLHF	TGTGCCAGCAGCCCTCGGACAGAGACCTCACCCCTCCACTTT
TRBD1	-	TRBV12-5	TRBJ2-2	CASGLGTGRELFF	TGTGCTAGTGGTTTGGGGACAGGTCGAGAGCTGTTTTTT
-	few	TRBV2	TRBJ1-1	CASSDQGNTEAFF	TGTGCCAGCAGTGATCAGGGTAACACTGAAGCTTTCTTT
-	-	TRBV12-3/TRBV12-4	TRBJ2-2	CASMGNTGELFF	TGTGCCAGCATGGGGAACACCGGGGAGCTGTTTTTT
-	few	TRBV4-1	TRBJ2-7	CASSQASAGEQYF	TGCGCCAGCAGCCAAGCTAGCGCCGGTGAGCAGTACTTC
TRBD2	few	TRBV2	TRBJ2-3	CASSERRGATDTQYF	TGTGCCAGCAGTGAACGGCGGGGGGCCACAGATACGCAGTATTTT
TRBD2	-	TRBV7-2	TRBJ2-1	CASSRFRASGDNEQFF	TGTGCCAGCAGCCGATTTAGGGCTAGCGGGGACAATGAGCAGTTCTTC
-	few	TRBV20-1	TRBJ1-2	CSARGRGRDYGYTF	TGCAGTGCTAGAGGAAGGGGGAGGGACTATGGCTACACCTTC
-	-	TRBV5-1	TRBJ1-6	CASSLVGADNSPLHF	TGCGCCAGCAGCTTGGTAGGGGCAGATAATTCACCCCTCCACTTT